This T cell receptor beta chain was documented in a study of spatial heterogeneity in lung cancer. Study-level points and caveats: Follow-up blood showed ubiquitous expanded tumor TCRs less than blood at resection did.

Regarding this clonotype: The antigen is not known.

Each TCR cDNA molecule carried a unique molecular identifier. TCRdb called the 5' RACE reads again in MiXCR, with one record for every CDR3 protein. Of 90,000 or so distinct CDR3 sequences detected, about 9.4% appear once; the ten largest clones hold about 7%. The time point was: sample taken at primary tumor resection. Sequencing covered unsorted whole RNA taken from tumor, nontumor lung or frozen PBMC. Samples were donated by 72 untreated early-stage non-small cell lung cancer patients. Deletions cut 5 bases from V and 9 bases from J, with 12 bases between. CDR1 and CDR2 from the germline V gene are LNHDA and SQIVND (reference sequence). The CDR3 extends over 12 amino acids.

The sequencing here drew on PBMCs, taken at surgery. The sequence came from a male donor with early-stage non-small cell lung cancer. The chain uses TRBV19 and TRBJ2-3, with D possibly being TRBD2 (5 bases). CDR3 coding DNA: TGTGCCAGTAGTCTTGGGAGTGGGACGCAGTATTTT. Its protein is CASSLGSGTQYF.